Each of the 6 T cell receptor beta chains below was sequenced from the same sample in a study of T-cell reconstitution after alpha-beta-depleted transplantation in children (dated by TCRdb to 2016 to 2017). This specimen's treatment or condition label, interpreted: allogeneic hematopoietic cell transplantation with graft depleted of TCRalphabeta T cells and CD19 B cells. Library preparation used PCR. Sequencing was performed on an Illumina HiSeq 2500. TCR library preparation used molecular barcoding, with unique molecular identifiers applied to normalize quantification of the TCRbeta repertoire. Using fastp trimming at Q25 and MiXCR clonotype assembly, TCRdb reanalyzed the public sequencing data and kept in-frame beta chains. Duplicate CDR3 protein sequences are folded into a single record with the most common DNA and genes. The table for this sample lists 350,000 to 500,000 distinct CDR3 sequences; around two fifths of them were counted only once. The ten biggest clones cover approximately 30% of the sample.

This specimen consisted of PBMCs, obtained before TCRalphabeta/CD19-depleted stem cell transplant. These receptors all come from a girl under 10 years old with aplastic anemia, due to receive a stem cell transplant.

This rearrangement joins TRBV12-3 or TRBV12-4 to TRBJ1-5; D gene uncertain. This CDR3 has 14 amino acids. V was clipped by 3 bases and J by 0 bases, with 6 bases between them. DNA for the CDR3: TGTGCCAGCAGTTTTTCGGATAGCAATCAGCCCCAGCATTTT. Translated, it gives CASSFSDSNQPQHF.

The chain carries TRBV20-1 and TRBJ2-3; D gene unclear. The CDR3 totals 12 residues. The V gene's germline CDR1 is DFQATT and CDR2 SNEGSKA (reference sequence). V lost 7 bases, J lost 2 bases, and 10 bases lay in between. CDR3 in DNA: TGCAGTGTACGTGGGGACACAGATACGCAGTATTTT. It codes for CSVRGDTDTQYF.

The chain has TRBV5-1 and TRBJ2-7, with 16 positions matching TRBD2. J gave up 4 bases and V 3 bases, and 7 bases lay outside the gene matches. The CDR3 runs 17 residues. The germline V gene has CDR1 SGHRS and CDR2 YFSETQ. CDR3 nucleotide sequence: TGCGCCAGCAGCTCGGGACTAGCGGGAGGGCCCCAGTACGAGCAGTACTTC. Translated: CASSSGLAGGPQYEQYF.

This rearrangement joins TRBV29-1 to TRBJ2-7; the D gene is possibly TRBD2 (6 bases). CDR1 and CDR2 (germline): SQVTM, ANQGSEA. Trimming pared 3 bases from V and 1 base from J, leaving 7 bases between. The CDR3 consists of 12 residues. CDR3 in DNA: TGCAGCGTTGATAGCGGATCCTACGAGCAGTACTTC. It codes for CSVDSGSYEQYF.

The rearrangement links TRBV5-1 to TRBJ2-7; D gene uncertain. V gave up 0 bases and J gave up 2 bases, with 12 bases separating them. Looked up from germline, CDR1 is SGHRS and CDR2 is YFSETQ. The length of the CDR3 is 15 residues. CDR3 sequence reads: CASSLAHRRPYEQYF. The CDR3 DNA sequence: TGCGCCAGCAGCTTGGCCCACAGACGCCCCTACGAGCAGTACTTC.

The rearrangement uses TRBV5-1 and TRBJ1-5, with a weak D call TRBD1 (5 bases). The CDR3 runs 13 residues. V lost 3 bases to trimming and J lost 5 bases, with 9 bases between them. The germline V gene encodes CDR1 SGHRS and CDR2 YFSETQ. The CDR3 DNA follows: TGCGCCAGCAGCTGGGGGACGGATCAGCCCCAGCATTTT. It yields the protein CASSWGTDQPQHF.